This is a list of T cell receptor beta chains from one sample in a study of blood T cell repertoires in COVID-19. Some clones are missing from TCRdb's copy, which holds only in-frame ones; the method was immunoSEQ multiplex PCR. The sample records 200,000 to 300,000 clones, approximately 80% being singletons. The sequencing input was peripheral blood. Receptor source: a woman aged 60-75 years with active or convalescent COVID-19. The CDR3 runs from the conserved cysteine through the conserved F or W. D genes are given only for firm matches. For some rows the clone size is stated as once, few or many, or as a class when expanded; others skip it.

clone size	V gene	D gene	J gene	CDR3 DNA	CDR3 protein
-	TRBV11-2	TRBD2	TRBJ2-1	TGTGCCAGCAGCTTATTACTAGCGGGATCCTATGAGCAGTTCTTC	CASSLLLAGSYEQFF
-	TRBV19	TRBD1	TRBJ2-3	TGTGCCAGCAAAGACAGGGCTGGCGCAGATACGCAGTATTTT	CASKDRAGADTQYF
-	TRBV9	TRBD2	TRBJ2-1	TGTGCCAGCAGCCCGGGACTAGCGAGGAACAATGAGCAGTTCTTC	CASSPGLARNNEQFF
-	TRBV28	-	TRBJ2-5	TGTGCCAGCAGTAACAGGGGGGGAATAGAGACCCAGTACTTC	CASSNRGGIETQYF
-	TRBV13	-	TRBJ2-3	TGTGCCAGCAGCCCCCCCGAGGGCCCTACAGATACGCAGTATTTT	CASSPPEGPTDTQYF
once	TRBV29-1	-	TRBJ2-1	TGCAGCGTTGAACTCCCAGGGGAGCAGTTCTTC	CSVELPGEQFF
-	TRBV30	-	TRBJ2-7	TGTGCCTGGAGTGGGGACTCGATCTCCTACGAGCAGTACTTC	CAWSGDSISYEQYF
-	TRBV27	-	TRBJ1-6	TGTGCCAGCGTCGAGGGTTTCGGGTACGACTCACCCCTCCACTTT	CASVEGFGYDSPLHF
-	TRBV11-3	TRBD2	TRBJ2-5	TGTGCCAGCAGCAACAGACTAGCGGGAGGATTGTCCCAGTACTTC	CASSNRLAGGLSQYF
-	TRBV12-3/TRBV12-4	-	TRBJ2-5	TGTGCCAGCAGTTGGGGGCAGCGAGAGACCCAGTACTTC	CASSWGQRETQYF
-	TRBV18	TRBD1	TRBJ1-2	TGTGCCAGCTCACTTACAGGGGGCGAGGGATATGGCTACACCTTC	CASSLTGGEGYGYTF
-	TRBV30	-	TRBJ2-5	TGTGCCTGGAGTGTGTCTGGGGGGGAGACCCAGTACTTC	CAWSVSGGETQYF
-	TRBV25-1	TRBD1	TRBJ2-6	TGTGCCAGCAGACAGGGGGCTGGGGCCAACGTCCTGACTTTC	CASRQGAGANVLTF
-	TRBV5-1	TRBD2	TRBJ2-5	TGCGCCAGCAGCTTAGAGCGGGGGGGCCAAGAGACCCAGTACTTC	CASSLERGGQETQYF
-	TRBV25-1	-	TRBJ2-2	TGTGCCAGCCTCTCGAACACCGGGGAGCTGTTTTTT	CASLSNTGELFF
once	TRBV5-4	TRBD1	TRBJ2-1	TGTGCCAGCAGCCAGGGGACAGGGGGCTACAATGAGCAGTTCTTC	CASSQGTGGYNEQFF
-	TRBV9	TRBD2	TRBJ2-1	TGTGCCAGCAGCCCCCGGGTAGCGGGGGGCCAATACAATGAGCAGTTCTTC	CASSPRVAGGQYNEQFF
-	TRBV2	TRBD1	TRBJ1-2	TGTGCCAGCAGTACGAGGACAGGGTATGGCTACACCTTC	CASSTRTGYGYTF
-	TRBV24-1	TRBD2	TRBJ2-4	TGTGCCACCAGTGATCCCGGACGGGAGGGCAAAAACATTCAGTACTTC	CATSDPGREGKNIQYF
-	TRBV28	-	TRBJ1-2	TGTGCCAGCAGTTTGGGGCAGGGAAACTATGGCTACACCTTC	CASSLGQGNYGYTF
-	TRBV6-5	TRBD2	TRBJ2-3	TGTGCCAGCAGTTACCGACTAGCAGGAGATACGCAGTATTTT	CASSYRLAGDTQYF
-	TRBV6-6	TRBD1	TRBJ1-1	TGTGCCAGCATTCGGGACAGGGGGCGGACTGAAGCTTTCTTT	CASIRDRGRTEAFF
-	TRBV27	-	TRBJ1-6	TGTGCCAGCGCCAGACAGTTCTATAATTCACCCCTCCACTTT	CASARQFYNSPLHF
-	TRBV15	-	TRBJ2-2	TGTGCCACCAGCAGAGATAGGAGGAGTACCGGGGAGCTGTTTTTT	CATSRDRRSTGELFF
-	TRBV30	-	TRBJ1-1	TGTGCCTGGAGTGTACCATCAGAGAACACTGAAGCTTTCTTT	CAWSVPSENTEAFF
-	TRBV2	-	TRBJ1-5	TGTGCCAGCAGTGACAGGGTTCAGCCCCAGCATTTT	CASSDRVQPQHF
-	TRBV4-2	-	TRBJ1-1	TGTGCCAGCAGCCAAGATCCGGGACATAGGACTGAAGCTTTCTTT	CASSQDPGHRTEAFF
-	TRBV5-5	-	TRBJ1-5	TGTGCCAGCAGCTCCCGAGGGAATAGCAATCAGCCCCAGCATTTT	CASSSRGNSNQPQHF
-	TRBV12-3/TRBV12-4	-	TRBJ2-5	TGTGCCAGCAGTCCCAGGCGTGAGACCCAGTACTTC	CASSPRRETQYF
-	TRBV10-3	-	TRBJ1-4	TGTGCCATCAGTGATTCCGACAGGAGACAACTGTTTTTT	CAISDSDRRQLFF
-	TRBV18	-	TRBJ1-5	TGTGCCAGCTCACCAGATCAGGGAGGGTTGTTGAGCAATCAGCCCCAGCATTTT	CASSPDQGGLLSNQPQHF
-	TRBV13	-	TRBJ2-3	TGTGCCAGCAGCTTGCACAGGGATACGCAGTATTTT	CASSLHRDTQYF
-	TRBV2	TRBD1	TRBJ1-2	TGTGCCAGCAGCGAAGACAGGGGGCGGGTCTATGGCTACACCTTC	CASSEDRGRVYGYTF
-	TRBV6-5	TRBD1	TRBJ1-6	TGTGCCAGCAGTTACGGGACAGTGGGATCACCCCTCCACTTT	CASSYGTVGSPLHF
-	TRBV19	-	TRBJ1-4	TGTGCCAGTAGTATGGCAGCGACTAATGAAAAACTGTTTTTT	CASSMAATNEKLFF
once	TRBV18	-	TRBJ1-3	TGTGCCAGCTCACCACTGGAGACTGGAAACACCATATATTTT	CASSPLETGNTIYF
-	TRBV27	-	TRBJ1-6	TGTGCCAGCAGTTTTTCGAATTCACCCCTCCACTTT	CASSFSNSPLHF
-	TRBV5-1	-	TRBJ1-5	TGCGCCAGCAGCCTGACGGGGAATCAGCCCCAGCATTTT	CASSLTGNQPQHF
-	TRBV19	TRBD2	TRBJ2-2	TGTGCCAGTAGTAGCTCCGGGGGGAGTGGGGAGCTGTTTTTT	CASSSSGGSGELFF
few	TRBV19	TRBD1	TRBJ1-5	TGTGCCAGTAGTCCCAGGGGGGCAAATCAGCCCCAGCATTTT	CASSPRGANQPQHF
-	TRBV15	-	TRBJ1-2	TGTGCCACCAGCAGGAGCCAGACAGGAAACTCTAACTATGGCTACACCTTC	CATSRSQTGNSNYGYTF
-	TRBV20-1	TRBD1	TRBJ2-1	TGCAGTGCTAGTTTGTACAGGGGTCGCAATGAGCAGTTCTTC	CSASLYRGRNEQFF
-	TRBV7-9	-	TRBJ1-6	TGTGCCAGCAGCTTTCGTCCCGATAGGGGTTCACCCCTCCACTTT	CASSFRPDRGSPLHF
once	TRBV28	-	TRBJ1-3	TGTGCCAGCAGCCACTCTGGAAACACCATATATTTT	CASSHSGNTIYF
once	TRBV7-2	-	TRBJ1-1	TGTGCCAGCAGCTCCAATCCAGGGACTGAAGCTTTCTTT	CASSSNPGTEAFF
-	TRBV11-2	TRBD2	TRBJ2-1	TGTGCCAGCAGTAGATTTGGGAGTGTCGGGAGGGGATACTACAATGAGCAGTTCTTC	CASSRFGSVGRGYYNEQFF